The subject of this entry is one T cell receptor (beta chain). The read is 3 residues too short to cover the CDR3 end, so that end is filled in from the germline J gene. Generated by immunoSEQ multiplex PCR, the TCRdb table keeps only in-frame clones and is missing some. This listing includes about 8,400 clones. The CDR3 contains 14 residues. Germline lookup yields CDR1 SEHNR and CDR2 FQNEAQ (reference sequence). Trimming cost V 7 bases and J 4 bases, with 14 bases left between them. This specimen comes from a study of T cells in women clearing cervical HPV infection. The wider study: Case blood drawn at lesion detection; control blood after infection cleared.

The origin of this receptor is a woman between 18 and 70 years old with a cervical HPV16 infection that either progressed to CIN3+ or cleared (not recorded which). Sequencing was performed on blood buffy coat. This sequence joins TRBV7-9 and TRBJ1-5, with D perhaps matching TRBD1 (5 bases). The part of the CDR3 DNA that was read is TGTGCCAGCACAGGGATCAACCAGAATCAGCCC. This translates into CASTGINQNQP. The whole CDR3 sequence reads CASTGINQNQPQHF.